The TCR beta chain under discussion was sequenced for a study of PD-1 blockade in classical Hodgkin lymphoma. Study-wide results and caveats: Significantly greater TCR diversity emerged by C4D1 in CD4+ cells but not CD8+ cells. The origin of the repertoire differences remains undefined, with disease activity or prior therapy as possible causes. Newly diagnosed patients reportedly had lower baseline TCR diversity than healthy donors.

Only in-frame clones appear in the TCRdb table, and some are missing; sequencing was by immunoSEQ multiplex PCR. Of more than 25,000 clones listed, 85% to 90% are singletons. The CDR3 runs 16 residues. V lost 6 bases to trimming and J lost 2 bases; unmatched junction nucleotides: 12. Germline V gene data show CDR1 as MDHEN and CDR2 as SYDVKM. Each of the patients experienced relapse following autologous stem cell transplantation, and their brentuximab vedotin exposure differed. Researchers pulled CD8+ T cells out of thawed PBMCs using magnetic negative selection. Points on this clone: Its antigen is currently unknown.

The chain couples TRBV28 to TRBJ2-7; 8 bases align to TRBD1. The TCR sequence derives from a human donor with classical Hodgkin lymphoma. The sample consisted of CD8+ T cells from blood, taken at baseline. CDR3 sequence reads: CASSMEGWTGPYEQYF. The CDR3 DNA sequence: TGTGCCAGCAGCATGGAAGGATGGACAGGGCCCTACGAGCAGTACTTC.